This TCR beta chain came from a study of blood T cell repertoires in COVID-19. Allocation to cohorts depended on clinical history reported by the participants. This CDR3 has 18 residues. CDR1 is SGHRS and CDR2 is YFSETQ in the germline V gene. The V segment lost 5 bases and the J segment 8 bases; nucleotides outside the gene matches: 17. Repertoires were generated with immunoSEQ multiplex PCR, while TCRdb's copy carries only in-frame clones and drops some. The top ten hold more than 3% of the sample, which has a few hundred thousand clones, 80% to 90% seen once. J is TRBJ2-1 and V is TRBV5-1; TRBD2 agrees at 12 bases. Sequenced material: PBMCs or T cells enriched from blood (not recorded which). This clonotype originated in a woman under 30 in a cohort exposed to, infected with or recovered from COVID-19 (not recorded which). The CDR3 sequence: CASRSGTSGFLLLDEQFF. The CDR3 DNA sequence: TGCGCCAGCAGGTCCGGGACTAGCGGGTTTTTGTTACTAGATGAGCAGTTCTTC.